Listed below are T cell receptor beta chains from one sample, sequenced in a study of beta chain features in type 1 diabetes. Method: immunoSEQ multiplex PCR; TCRdb's copy keeps in-frame clones and lacks some. The table has 150,000 to 200,000 clones, around 63% seen once; the top ten hold about 0.089%. The sample consisted of naive CD4+ T cells from blood. The receptors originated from a man aged 30 to 45 with type 1 diabetes. Each CDR3 is given with its conserved first and last residue. Each record gives: CDR3 protein, CDR3 DNA, clone size, CDR3 length, V gene, D gene, J gene. D genes are given only for firm matches. Rows give clone size only sometimes, using once, few, many, or a class for an expanded clone.

cdr3_aa: CASSSMDRNEQYF
cdr3_nt: TGTGCCAGCAGCTCAATGGACAGAAACGAGCAGTACTTC
clone_size: -
cdr3_length: 13
v_call: TRBV5-6
d_call: -
j_call: TRBJ2-7

cdr3_aa: CAWRGQGDYGYTF
cdr3_nt: TGTGCCTGGAGGGGACAGGGGGACTATGGCTACACCTTC
clone_size: -
cdr3_length: 13
v_call: TRBV30
d_call: TRBD1
j_call: TRBJ1-2

cdr3_aa: CSVGGLDYGYTF
cdr3_nt: TGCAGCGTTGGGGGTCTTGACTATGGCTACACCTTC
clone_size: -
cdr3_length: 12
v_call: TRBV29-1
d_call: -
j_call: TRBJ1-2

cdr3_aa: CASTRTEYNEQFF
cdr3_nt: TGTGCCAGCACTCGGACAGAATACAATGAGCAGTTCTTC
clone_size: -
cdr3_length: 13
v_call: TRBV7-9
d_call: -
j_call: TRBJ2-1

cdr3_aa: CASSLALSTDTQYF
cdr3_nt: TGTGCCAGCAGCTTAGCCCTCAGCACAGATACGCAGTATTTT
clone_size: few
cdr3_length: 14
v_call: TRBV7-2
d_call: -
j_call: TRBJ2-3

cdr3_aa: CASSTGTATGELFF
cdr3_nt: TGTGCCAGCAGTACCGGGACGGCTACCGGGGAGCTGTTTTTT
clone_size: -
cdr3_length: 14
v_call: TRBV2
d_call: -
j_call: TRBJ2-2

cdr3_aa: CAISEWSANEQFF
cdr3_nt: TGTGCCATCAGTGAGTGGTCAGCAAATGAGCAGTTCTTC
clone_size: -
cdr3_length: 13
v_call: TRBV10-3
d_call: -
j_call: TRBJ2-1

cdr3_aa: CSADPGLPETQYF
cdr3_nt: TGCAGCGCCGACCCGGGCCTGCCAGAGACCCAGTACTTC
clone_size: few
cdr3_length: 13
v_call: TRBV29-1
d_call: -
j_call: TRBJ2-5

cdr3_aa: CASSYGGGEGQYF
cdr3_nt: TGTGCCAGCAGTTACGGCGGGGGAGAAGGCCAGTACTTC
clone_size: -
cdr3_length: 13
v_call: TRBV6-6
d_call: TRBD2
j_call: TRBJ2-5

cdr3_aa: CASSLALNGLGIRDEQFF
cdr3_nt: TGTGCCAGCAGCTTAGCGTTGAACGGACTAGGAATTAGGGATGAGCAGTTCTTC
clone_size: -
cdr3_length: 18
v_call: TRBV7-9
d_call: TRBD2
j_call: TRBJ2-1

cdr3_aa: CASSLTGEETQYF
cdr3_nt: TGCGCCAGCAGCCTAACAGGGGAAGAGACCCAGTACTTC
clone_size: few
cdr3_length: 13
v_call: TRBV5-1
d_call: TRBD1
j_call: TRBJ2-5

cdr3_aa: CSSEGGTGRYGYTF
cdr3_nt: TGCAGCTCTGAAGGGGGGACAGGGCGCTATGGCTACACCTTC
clone_size: -
cdr3_length: 14
v_call: TRBV29-1
d_call: TRBD1
j_call: TRBJ1-2

cdr3_aa: CAWSPWDRGRSGNTIYF
cdr3_nt: TGTGCCTGGAGTCCATGGGACAGGGGAAGGTCTGGAAACACCATATATTTT
clone_size: -
cdr3_length: 17
v_call: TRBV30
d_call: TRBD1
j_call: TRBJ1-3

cdr3_aa: CASSQPRSTEACEKLFF
cdr3_nt: TGCGCCAGCAGTCAACCCAGATCGACAGAAGCCTGTGAAAAACTGTTTTTT
clone_size: once
cdr3_length: 17
v_call: TRBV23-1
d_call: -
j_call: TRBJ1-4

cdr3_aa: CASSPGQGNEQFF
cdr3_nt: TGTGCCAGCTCACCAGGACAGGGCAATGAGCAGTTCTTC
clone_size: few
cdr3_length: 13
v_call: TRBV18
d_call: TRBD1
j_call: TRBJ2-1

cdr3_aa: CSVADRGDTQYF
cdr3_nt: TGCAGCGTTGCGGACAGGGGGGATACGCAGTATTTT
clone_size: -
cdr3_length: 12
v_call: TRBV29-1
d_call: TRBD1
j_call: TRBJ2-3

cdr3_aa: CASSRVRGWEQFF
cdr3_nt: TGCGCCAGCAGCCGAGTACGGGGCTGGGAGCAGTTCTTC
clone_size: few
cdr3_length: 13
v_call: TRBV4-3
d_call: -
j_call: TRBJ2-1

cdr3_aa: CAWSVRQDKLFF
cdr3_nt: TGTGCCTGGAGTGTACGACAGGATAAACTGTTTTTT
clone_size: few
cdr3_length: 12
v_call: TRBV30
d_call: -
j_call: TRBJ1-4

cdr3_aa: CSVESAEAFF
cdr3_nt: TGCAGCGTTGAGAGCGCTGAAGCTTTCTTT
clone_size: few
cdr3_length: 10
v_call: TRBV29-1
d_call: -
j_call: TRBJ1-1

cdr3_aa: CASGDDRGHRETQYF
cdr3_nt: TGTGCTAGTGGTGACGACAGGGGGCACCGAGAGACCCAGTACTTC
clone_size: -
cdr3_length: 15
v_call: TRBV12-5
d_call: TRBD1
j_call: TRBJ2-5

cdr3_aa: CASHPGLADSYEQYF
cdr3_nt: TGTGCTAGTCACCCGGGACTAGCGGACTCCTACGAGCAGTACTTC
clone_size: -
cdr3_length: 15
v_call: TRBV12-5
d_call: TRBD2
j_call: TRBJ2-7

cdr3_aa: CASSQRYEAFF
cdr3_nt: TGTGCCAGCAGCCAGCGATACGAAGCTTTCTTT
clone_size: few
cdr3_length: 11
v_call: TRBV7-2
d_call: -
j_call: TRBJ1-1

cdr3_aa: CASSESEVAKNIQYF
cdr3_nt: TGTGCCAGCAGTGAATCTGAAGTAGCCAAAAACATTCAGTACTTC
clone_size: -
cdr3_length: 15
v_call: TRBV2
d_call: -
j_call: TRBJ2-4

cdr3_aa: CASSLRGDGYTF
cdr3_nt: TGTGCCAGCAGTTTACGGGGTGACGGCTACACCTTC
clone_size: -
cdr3_length: 12
v_call: TRBV27
d_call: -
j_call: TRBJ1-2

cdr3_aa: CASSAEVEQYF
cdr3_nt: TGTGCCAGCAGTGCAGAAGTGGAGCAGTACTTC
clone_size: -
cdr3_length: 11
v_call: TRBV6-6
d_call: -
j_call: TRBJ2-7

cdr3_aa: CASSQEWAETSYEQYF
cdr3_nt: TGCGCCAGCAGCCAAGAATGGGCAGAGACCTCCTACGAGCAGTACTTC
clone_size: -
cdr3_length: 16
v_call: TRBV4-3
d_call: -
j_call: TRBJ2-7

cdr3_aa: CASSDFTGQPQHF
cdr3_nt: TGTGCCAGCAGTGACTTTACAGGACAGCCCCAGCATTTT
clone_size: -
cdr3_length: 13
v_call: TRBV25-1
d_call: -
j_call: TRBJ1-5

cdr3_aa: CASSYGGMNTEAFF
cdr3_nt: TGTGCCAGCAGTTATGGGGGAATGAACACTGAAGCTTTCTTT
clone_size: once
cdr3_length: 14
v_call: TRBV6-6
d_call: -
j_call: TRBJ1-1

cdr3_aa: CAWNLAGSLDEQFF
cdr3_nt: TGTGCCTGGAACCTAGCGGGGTCGCTTGATGAGCAGTTCTTC
clone_size: -
cdr3_length: 14
v_call: TRBV30
d_call: TRBD2
j_call: TRBJ2-1

cdr3_aa: CASSFGQPNSPLHF
cdr3_nt: TGTGCCAGCAGCTTCGGACAGCCAAATTCACCCCTCCACTTT
clone_size: -
cdr3_length: 14
v_call: TRBV7-9
d_call: -
j_call: TRBJ1-6

cdr3_aa: CASSLNRVSYEQYF
cdr3_nt: TGTGCCAGCAGTTTAAACAGGGTCTCCTACGAGCAGTACTTC
clone_size: -
cdr3_length: 14
v_call: TRBV6-5
d_call: -
j_call: TRBJ2-7

cdr3_aa: CAWSLWGDTEAFF
cdr3_nt: TGTGCCTGGAGCCTCTGGGGCGACACTGAAGCTTTCTTT
clone_size: -
cdr3_length: 13
v_call: TRBV30
d_call: -
j_call: TRBJ1-1

cdr3_aa: CAAGEETQYF
cdr3_nt: TGTGCCGCGGGGGAAGAGACCCAGTACTTC
clone_size: -
cdr3_length: 10
v_call: TRBV30
d_call: TRBD2
j_call: TRBJ2-5

cdr3_aa: CASSQAQGGKDAEKLFF
cdr3_nt: TGCGCCAGCAGCCAAGCCCAAGGGGGGAAGGATGCTGAAAAACTGTTTTTT
clone_size: -
cdr3_length: 17
v_call: TRBV4-1
d_call: -
j_call: TRBJ1-4

cdr3_aa: CASSQDLRRGGVTDTQYF
cdr3_nt: TGCGCCAGCAGCCAAGATCTTCGGCGGGGGGGCGTCACAGATACGCAGTATTTT
clone_size: -
cdr3_length: 18
v_call: TRBV4-3
d_call: TRBD2
j_call: TRBJ2-3

cdr3_aa: CASSLTTANEKLFF
cdr3_nt: TGTGCCAGCAGCTTAACCACGGCTAATGAAAAACTGTTTTTT
clone_size: -
cdr3_length: 14
v_call: TRBV7-6
d_call: -
j_call: TRBJ1-4

cdr3_aa: CASSYSGLTEAGELFF
cdr3_nt: TGTGCCAGCAGTTACTCGGGACTGACGGAGGCCGGGGAGCTGTTTTTT
clone_size: -
cdr3_length: 16
v_call: TRBV6-6
d_call: -
j_call: TRBJ2-2

cdr3_aa: CASSLTYEQYF
cdr3_nt: TGTGCCAGCAGCCTTACCTACGAGCAGTACTTC
clone_size: -
cdr3_length: 11
v_call: TRBV7-2
d_call: -
j_call: TRBJ2-7

cdr3_aa: CASSRGLAGLSEQFF
cdr3_nt: TGTGCCAGCAGTAGGGGACTAGCGGGGTTGAGTGAGCAGTTCTTC
clone_size: -
cdr3_length: 15
v_call: TRBV6-5
d_call: TRBD2
j_call: TRBJ2-1

cdr3_aa: CARQGEAFF
cdr3_nt: TGTGCCAGACAGGGTGAAGCTTTCTTT
clone_size: few
cdr3_length: 9
v_call: TRBV19
d_call: -
j_call: TRBJ1-1

cdr3_aa: CASSGLAGSNEQFF
cdr3_nt: TGTGCCAGCAGCGGACTAGCGGGGAGTAATGAGCAGTTCTTC
clone_size: once
cdr3_length: 14
v_call: TRBV25-1
d_call: TRBD2
j_call: TRBJ2-1